These T cell receptor beta chains were read from a single sample in a study of sequential checkpoint blockade in melanoma. Sequencing used immunoSEQ multiplex PCR; TCRdb keeps in-frame clones, though not all of them. This sample has 7,000 to 10,000 clones, with around three fifths found just once. The material sequenced was CD8+ T cells sorted from blood (inferred from file names), taken from a patient given nivolumab and ipilimumab in sequence. These receptors originate from a human patient with melanoma. Some clones in this sample may be carry-over from other donors' samples. Each CDR3 is given with its conserved first and last residue. The order of the fields is CDR3 DNA, CDR3 protein, J gene, clone size, D gene, V gene. D genes are given only for firm matches. Size values are once, few and many counts, or a class for expanded clones, and some rows have none.

CDR3nt: TGTGCCAGCAGCGGAGTGGGGACAGATGGAAACACCATATATTTT
CDR3aa: CASSGVGTDGNTIYF
j_gene: TRBJ1-3
abundance: -
d_gene: TRBD1
v_gene: TRBV9

CDR3nt: TGTGCCAGCAGCTTAGGGCTTAGCGATGAGCAGTTCTTC
CDR3aa: CASSLGLSDEQFF
j_gene: TRBJ2-1
abundance: -
d_gene: -
v_gene: TRBV7-9

CDR3nt: TGTGCCAGCAGCGCCACAGGGGGCGCGTTGAACACTGAAGCTTTCTTT
CDR3aa: CASSATGGALNTEAFF
j_gene: TRBJ1-1
abundance: -
d_gene: TRBD1
v_gene: TRBV9

CDR3nt: TGTGCCAGCAGCCAAGAGCCTAGCTCCTACGAGCAGTACTTC
CDR3aa: CASSQEPSSYEQYF
j_gene: TRBJ2-7
abundance: -
d_gene: -
v_gene: TRBV7-8

CDR3nt: TGTGCCAGCAGGACAGGGGGGAATCAGCCCCAGCATTTT
CDR3aa: CASRTGGNQPQHF
j_gene: TRBJ1-5
abundance: -
d_gene: TRBD1
v_gene: TRBV27

CDR3nt: TGTGCCAGCAGTACAAGGGACAGGGGGGGCGAGCAGTACTTC
CDR3aa: CASSTRDRGGEQYF
j_gene: TRBJ2-7
abundance: -
d_gene: TRBD1
v_gene: TRBV28

CDR3nt: TGTGCCAGCAGCTCTCCAACCTACAGGGGGCAAGGCGGCAACACTGAAGCTTTCTTT
CDR3aa: CASSSPTYRGQGGNTEAFF
j_gene: TRBJ1-1
abundance: few
d_gene: TRBD1
v_gene: TRBV5-6

CDR3nt: TGCGCCAGCAGCCAAAGACAGGTCACCTACAATTCACCCCTCCACTTT
CDR3aa: CASSQRQVTYNSPLHF
j_gene: TRBJ1-6
abundance: -
d_gene: -
v_gene: TRBV4-3

CDR3nt: TGTGCCAGCAGTCCTAGCGGGGGGGGAACGGAGCAGTACTTC
CDR3aa: CASSPSGGGTEQYF
j_gene: TRBJ2-7
abundance: -
d_gene: TRBD2
v_gene: TRBV6-5

CDR3nt: TGTGCCAGCAGCTTGGGAGGGGAGGCTTCACCCCTCCACTTT
CDR3aa: CASSLGGEASPLHF
j_gene: TRBJ1-6
abundance: -
d_gene: -
v_gene: TRBV5-8

CDR3nt: TGTGCCACCAGCAGAGACAGGGAATCCAATCAGCCCCAGCATTTT
CDR3aa: CATSRDRESNQPQHF
j_gene: TRBJ1-5
abundance: -
d_gene: -
v_gene: TRBV15

CDR3nt: TGTGCCAGCAGCTTAGCGGAGACAGGGGTCCAGCCCCAGCATTTT
CDR3aa: CASSLAETGVQPQHF
j_gene: TRBJ1-5
abundance: -
d_gene: TRBD1
v_gene: TRBV5-6

CDR3nt: TGTGCCAGCAGTGAAGCGCTTCGGTCTCGGAGTTCGTTCGGCTACACCTTC
CDR3aa: CASSEALRSRSSFGYTF
j_gene: TRBJ1-2
abundance: -
d_gene: -
v_gene: TRBV2

CDR3nt: TGTGCCAGCAGTACGGGAGCCGAGCAGTACTTC
CDR3aa: CASSTGAEQYF
j_gene: TRBJ2-7
abundance: few
d_gene: -
v_gene: TRBV9

CDR3nt: TGCGCCAGCAGCCACTCCTATGGGGCCAACGTCCTGACTTTC
CDR3aa: CASSHSYGANVLTF
j_gene: TRBJ2-6
abundance: few
d_gene: -
v_gene: TRBV4-1

CDR3nt: TGTGCCAGCAGCACGGACAGGGTGAGGACTGAAGCTTTCTTT
CDR3aa: CASSTDRVRTEAFF
j_gene: TRBJ1-1
abundance: -
d_gene: TRBD1
v_gene: TRBV9

CDR3nt: TGTGCCAGCAGCCCGGCAGGGAACACTGAAGCTTTCTTT
CDR3aa: CASSPAGNTEAFF
j_gene: TRBJ1-1
abundance: -
d_gene: -
v_gene: TRBV4-2